Listed below are T cell receptor beta chains from one sample, sequenced in a study of shared clonotypes between healthy human individuals. Sequenced by immunoSEQ multiplex PCR; TCRdb stores in-frame clones only, minus some. This table holds some 2,000,000 clones, about 95% found once. Sequencing input: naive CD8+ T cells sorted from blood. The receptors were gathered from a man aged 18 to 29 in good health. The conserved cysteine and the conserved F or W are not part of the CDR3 here. Clone sizes are given selectively: once, few, many, or a class where the clone is expanded.

V gene | clone size | CDR3 protein
TRBV4-3 | NA | ASSLDKGWDQY
TRBV6-1 | NA | ASSVQGDEQY
TRBV9 | NA | ASSVWGEDTQY
TRBV19 | few | ASSTDYEQY
TRBV19 | NA | ASSGQGYTGELF
TRBV2 | NA | ASSGTGGLHSGNTIY
TRBV9 | NA | ASGPDQRDFYNEQF
TRBV4-1 | NA | ASSQVQLAGGDEQF
TRBV14 | NA | ASSQFQTISNQPQH
TRBV9 | NA | ASSVDVRRAGELF
TRBV5-1 | NA | ASSFGQGENIQY
TRBV7-8 | NA | ASSLAVGPYEQY
TRBV9 | NA | ASSVEWDYLHNEQF
TRBV5-1 | NA | ASSLLAGDSEQF
TRBV15 | NA | ATSRVTEYQETQY
TRBV7-9 | NA | ASSYQGEVDQPQH
TRBV4-1 | NA | ASSQAGIYTGELF
TRBV2 | NA | ASSTPGTGNGYT
TRBV6-4 | NA | ASSDSGRSHQPQH
TRBV6-5 | NA | ASSQPEETQY
TRBV4-2 | NA | ASSQEGTGIVEQY
TRBV5-6 | NA | ASSLGENTEAF